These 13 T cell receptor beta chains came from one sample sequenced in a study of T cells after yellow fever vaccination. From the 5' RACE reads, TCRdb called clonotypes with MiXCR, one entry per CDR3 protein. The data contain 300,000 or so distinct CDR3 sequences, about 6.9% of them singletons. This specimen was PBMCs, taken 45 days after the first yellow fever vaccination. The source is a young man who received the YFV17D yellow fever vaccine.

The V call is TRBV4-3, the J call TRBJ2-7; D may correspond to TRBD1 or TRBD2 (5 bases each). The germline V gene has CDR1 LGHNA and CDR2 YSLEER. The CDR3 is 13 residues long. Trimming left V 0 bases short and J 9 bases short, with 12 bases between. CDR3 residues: CASSQDSGARQYF. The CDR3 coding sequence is TGCGCCAGCAGCCAAGACTCCGGGGCCAGGCAGTACTTC.

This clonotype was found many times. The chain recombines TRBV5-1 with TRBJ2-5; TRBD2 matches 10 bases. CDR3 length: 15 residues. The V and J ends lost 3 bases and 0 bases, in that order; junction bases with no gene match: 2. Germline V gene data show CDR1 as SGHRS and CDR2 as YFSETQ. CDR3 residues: CASSSLAGDQETQYF. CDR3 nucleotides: TGCGCCAGCAGCTCGCTAGCGGGGGACCAAGAGACCCAGTACTTC.

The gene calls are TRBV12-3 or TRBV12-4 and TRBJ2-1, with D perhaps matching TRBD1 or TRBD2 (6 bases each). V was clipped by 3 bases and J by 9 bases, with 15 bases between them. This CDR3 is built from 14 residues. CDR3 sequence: CASSFFRGRGEQFF. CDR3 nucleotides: TGTGCCAGCAGTTTTTTTCGGGGGCGGGGTGAGCAGTTCTTC.

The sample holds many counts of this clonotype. CDR3 bases: TGTGCCAGCAGACATACAGGGACCGAGCAGTACGTC. Translating gives CASRHTGTEQYV. V is TRBV6-5 and J is TRBJ2-7; tentative D call: TRBD1 (6 bases). V lost 6 bases, J lost 6 bases, and 12 bases lay in between. This CDR3 spans 12 amino acids. Germline V gene data show CDR1 as MNHEY and CDR2 as SVGAGI.

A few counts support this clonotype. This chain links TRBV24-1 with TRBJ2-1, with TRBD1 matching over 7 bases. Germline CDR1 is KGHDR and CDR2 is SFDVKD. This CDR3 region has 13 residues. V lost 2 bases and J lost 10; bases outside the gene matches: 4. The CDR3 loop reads CATSDSDRWEQFF. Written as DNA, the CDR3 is TGTGCCACCAGTGATTCGGACAGGTGGGAGCAGTTCTTC.

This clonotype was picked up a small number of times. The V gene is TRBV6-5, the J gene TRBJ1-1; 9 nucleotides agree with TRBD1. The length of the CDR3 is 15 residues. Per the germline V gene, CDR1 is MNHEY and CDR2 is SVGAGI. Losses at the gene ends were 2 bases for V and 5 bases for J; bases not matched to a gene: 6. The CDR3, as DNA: TGTGCCAGCAGTTACCACGGACAGGGGTTAACTGAAGCTTTCTTT. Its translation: CASSYHGQGLTEAFF.

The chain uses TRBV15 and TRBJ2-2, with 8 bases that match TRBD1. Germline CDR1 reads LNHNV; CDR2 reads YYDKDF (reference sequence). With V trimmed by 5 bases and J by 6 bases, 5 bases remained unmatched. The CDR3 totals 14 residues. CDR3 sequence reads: CATSPTRGPGELFF. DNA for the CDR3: TGTGCCACCAGCCCCACCAGGGGGCCCGGGGAGCTGTTTTTT.

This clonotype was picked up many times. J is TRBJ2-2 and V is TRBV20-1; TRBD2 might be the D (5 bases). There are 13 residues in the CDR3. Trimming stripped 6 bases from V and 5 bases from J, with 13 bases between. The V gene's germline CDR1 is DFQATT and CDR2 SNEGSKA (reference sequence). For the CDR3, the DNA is TGCAGTGCCTCGCGAGGGCAAACCGGGGAGCTGTTTTTT. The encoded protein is CSASRGQTGELFF.

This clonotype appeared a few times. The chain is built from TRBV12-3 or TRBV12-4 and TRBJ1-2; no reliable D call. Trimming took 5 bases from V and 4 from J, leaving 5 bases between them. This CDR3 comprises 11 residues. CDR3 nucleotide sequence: TGTGCCAGCAGTGTCGGCTATGGCTACACCTTC. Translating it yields CASSVGYGYTF.

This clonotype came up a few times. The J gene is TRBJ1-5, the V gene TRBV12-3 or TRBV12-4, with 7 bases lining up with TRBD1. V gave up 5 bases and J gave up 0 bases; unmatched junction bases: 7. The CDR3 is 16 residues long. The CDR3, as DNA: TGTGCCAGCAGTCCAAATGCAGGGGGTAGCAATCAGCCCCAGCATTTT. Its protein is CASSPNAGGSNQPQHF.

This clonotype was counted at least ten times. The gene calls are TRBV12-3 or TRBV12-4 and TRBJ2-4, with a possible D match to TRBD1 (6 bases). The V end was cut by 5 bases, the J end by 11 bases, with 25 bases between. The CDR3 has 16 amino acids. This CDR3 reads CASSNSDSSLKSVQYF. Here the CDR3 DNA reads TGTGCCAGCAGTAACTCGGACAGTAGCCTCAAAAGCGTTCAGTACTTC.

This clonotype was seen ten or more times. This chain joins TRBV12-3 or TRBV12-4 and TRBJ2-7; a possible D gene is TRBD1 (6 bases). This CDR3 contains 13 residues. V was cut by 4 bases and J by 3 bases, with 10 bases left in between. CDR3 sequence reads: CASSWEGGYEQYF. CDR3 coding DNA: TGTGCCAGCAGTTGGGAAGGGGGCTACGAGCAGTACTTC.

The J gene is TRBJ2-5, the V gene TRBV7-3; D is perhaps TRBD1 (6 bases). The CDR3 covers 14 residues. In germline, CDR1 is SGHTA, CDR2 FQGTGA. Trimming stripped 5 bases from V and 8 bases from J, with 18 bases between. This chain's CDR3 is CASSVFDRWQTQYF. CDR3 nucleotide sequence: TGTGCCAGCAGCGTATTCGACAGGTGGCAAACCCAGTACTTC.